The 28 T cell receptor beta chains below come from one sample, sequenced in a study of shared clonotypes between healthy human individuals. Produced via immunoSEQ multiplex PCR; TCRdb's table is partial and in-frame only. The table has 1,100,000 or so clones, 75% to 85% seen once. What was sequenced was memory CD4+ T cells from PBMCs. Subset described: CD45RA-negative fraction. The source of these receptors is a man in his late teens or twenties in good health. Some clones in this sample may be carry-over from other donors' samples.

V usage is TRBV28 and J usage is TRBJ2-7; weak D call: TRBD2 (6 bases). This CDR3 spans 16 amino acids. Trimming stripped 7 bases from V and 2 bases from J, with 21 bases between. Germline V gene sequence: CDR1 MDHEN, CDR2 SYDVKM. CDR3 bases: TGTGCCAGCAAAGACGCGCCGGGGACTCCACCCTACGAGCAGTACTTC. Its translation: CASKDAPGTPPYEQYF.

The chain combines TRBV5-4 with TRBJ2-1; 7 nucleotides line up with TRBD2. After removal of 0 bases from V and 4 bases from J, the junction contained 7 bases not matched to a gene. Germline V lookup: CDR1 SGHNT, CDR2 YYREEE (reference sequence). The CDR3 extends over 16 amino acids. CDR3 nucleotide sequence: TGTGCCAGCAGCTTGGTTGGTCGGGAGGATTACAATGAGCAGTTCTTC. This encodes CASSLVGREDYNEQFF. Combining the CDR3 with reference TRBV5-4 and TRBJ2-1 gives the whole variable domain ETGVTQSPTHLIKTRGQQVTLRCSSQSGHNTVSWYQQALGQGPQFIFQYYREEENGRGNFPPRFSGLQFPNYSSELNVNALELDDSALYLCASSLVGREDYNEQFFGPGTRLTVL.

This chain connects TRBV7-2 to TRBJ2-3; TRBD2 aligns across 9 bases. The CDR3 contains 17 residues. With 5 bases clipped from V and 6 bases from J, the junction kept 15 bases outside the gene matches. CDR1 and CDR2 from the germline V gene are SGHTA and FQGNSA. In DNA form, the CDR3 reads TGTGCCAGCAGCCCGCAGACTAGCGGACGGGGCCGGGATACGCAGTATTTT. Translated, it gives CASSPQTSGRGRDTQYF.

The chain combines TRBV7-3 with TRBJ2-4; D is unresolved. Trimming removed 2 bases at V and 8 bases at J, with 10 bases between. The germline V gene has CDR1 SGHTA and CDR2 FQGTGA. The CDR3 contains 13 residues. CDR3 amino acids: CASSLSLEDIQYF. The CDR3 DNA sequence: TGTGCCAGCAGCTTATCCCTGGAAGACATTCAGTACTTC.

The V and J genes are TRBV5-1 and TRBJ2-1; TRBD1 might be the D (5 bases). Per the germline V gene, CDR1 is SGHRS and CDR2 is YFSETQ. This CDR3 is 15 amino acids long. Trimming removed 4 bases at V and 4 bases at J, with 15 bases between. This chain's CDR3 is CASSPRSGHYNEQFF. The CDR3 DNA reads as TGCGCCAGCAGCCCCCGTTCCGGACATTACAATGAGCAGTTCTTC.

V usage is TRBV7-2 and J usage is TRBJ2-1; weak D call: TRBD2 (5 bases). V was clipped by 1 base and J by 4 bases, with 11 bases between them. Per the germline V gene, CDR1 is SGHTA and CDR2 is FQGNSA. The CDR3 has 15 residues. In nucleotides, the CDR3 is TGTGCCAGCAGCTTAGATTACAGACTATACAATGAGCAGTTCTTC. It specifies CASSLDYRLYNEQFF.

The chain uses TRBV5-4 and TRBJ1-2; tentative D call: TRBD1 (5 bases). Per germline, CDR1 SGHNT and CDR2 YYREEE (reference sequence). The CDR3 is made up of 16 amino acids. V dropped 3 bases and J dropped 2 bases, with 17 bases sitting between them. The CDR3 is CASSSGTDSRNYGYTF. In nucleotides, the CDR3 is TGTGCCAGCAGCTCGGGGACGGACTCTCGGAACTATGGCTACACCTTC. Full variable domain (remainder filled in from reference TRBV5-4 and TRBJ1-2): ETGVTQSPTHLIKTRGQQVTLRCSSQSGHNTVSWYQQALGQGPQFIFQYYREEENGRGNFPPRFSGLQFPNYSSELNVNALELDDSALYLCASSSGTDSRNYGYTFGSGTRLTVV.

The V and J genes are TRBV4-3 and TRBJ2-7, with 14 nucleotides matching TRBD2. CDR1 is LGHNA and CDR2 is YSLEER in the germline V gene. With 5 bases clipped from V and 7 bases from J, the junction kept 7 bases outside the gene matches. The CDR3 has 15 amino acids. CDR3 nucleotide sequence: TGCGCCAGCAGCATCCAGGGACTAGCGGGAGAAGAGCAGTACTTC. The encoded protein is CASSIQGLAGEEQYF.

The rearrangement uses TRBV28 and TRBJ1-5, with D possibly TRBD1 on 5 matching bases. This CDR3 contains 14 residues. Germline CDR1 is MDHEN and CDR2 is SYDVKM. The V and J ends lost 4 bases and 5 bases respectively, with 12 bases between them. The CDR3 DNA is TGTGCCAGCAGTTCCTTCGACAGCTATCAGCCCCAGCATTTT. Translation gives CASSSFDSYQPQHF.

The chain employs TRBV4-1 and TRBJ1-1; D is unclear. Per the germline V gene, CDR1 is MGHRA and CDR2 is YSYEKL. The CDR3 spans 14 residues. Trimming removed 1 base from V and 5 bases from J, with 11 bases in between. The CDR3 loop is CASSQVNMRTEAFF. CDR3 sequence (DNA): TGCGCCAGCAGCCAAGTAAACATGAGGACTGAAGCTTTCTTT.

The chain links TRBV28 to TRBJ2-5; TRBD2 agrees at 14 bases. The CDR3 is 15 residues long. From germline, CDR1 is MDHEN and CDR2 SYDVKM. The J segment lost 7 bases and the V segment lost 3 bases, leaving 4 bases of the junction unmatched. The CDR3 DNA sequence: TGTGCCAGCAGTTTTGGGACTAGCGGGAGTGGGACCCAGTACTTC. This translates into CASSFGTSGSGTQYF.

V is TRBV28 and J is TRBJ2-5, with D perhaps matching TRBD1 (6 bases). TRBJ2-7 matches the DNA end more closely, so the J call is doubtful. Germline CDR1 reads MDHEN; CDR2 reads SYDVKM. The CDR3 spans 15 residues. The CDR3 loop is CASSPPTGTAYEQYF. In nucleotides, the CDR3 is TGTGCCAGCAGTCCCCCGACAGGTACTGCCTACGAGCAGTACTTC.

This chain joins TRBV27 and TRBJ1-2; 9 bases match TRBD1. Germline trimming cut 4 bases from V and 5 bases from J; bases unmatched to any gene: 8. This CDR3 is built from 15 residues. In germline, CDR1 is MNHEY, CDR2 SMNVEV (reference sequence). CDR3 loop: CASSSYGGQGYGYTF. CDR3 DNA: TGTGCCAGCAGTTCCTATGGGGGACAGGGATATGGCTACACCTTC.

The DNA of the CDR3 is TGTGCCAGCAGCGGGCGTAGCGGAGGGACCACAGATACGCAGTATTTT. This codes for CASSGRSGGTTDTQYF. The chain recombines TRBV9 with TRBJ2-3; D perhaps matches TRBD2 (6 bases). Germline lookup yields CDR1 SGDLS and CDR2 YYNGEE. Trimming shortened V by 3 bases and J by 2 bases, and 16 bases separated the two germline ends. This CDR3 spans 16 amino acids.

The V and J genes are TRBV9 and TRBJ1-5; no clear D. V lost 4 bases and J 7 bases, leaving 12 bases between the germline ends. The CDR3 is 13 residues long. CDR1 and CDR2 from the germline V gene are SGDLS and YYNGEE. This CDR3 is CASSLMEGQPQHF. The CDR3 coding sequence is TGTGCCAGCAGCCTCATGGAGGGACAGCCCCAGCATTTT.

This clone showed up many times. The chain combines TRBV28 with TRBJ1-2; TRBD1 is a possible D gene (5 bases). V was clipped by 2 bases and J by 3 bases, with 7 bases between them. Germline values: CDR1 MDHEN, CDR2 SYDVKM. The CDR3 runs to 13 residues. This CDR3 is CASSLAGYYGYTF. For the CDR3, the DNA is TGTGCCAGCAGTTTAGCAGGGTACTATGGCTACACCTTC.

The J gene is TRBJ1-2, the V gene TRBV7-3, with D tentatively TRBD1 (5 bases). The length of the CDR3 is 13 residues. Germline CDR1 reads SGHTA; CDR2 reads FQGTGA. V lost 4 bases, J lost 0 bases, and 6 bases lay in between. Written as DNA, the CDR3 is TGTGCCAGCAGCTCGGGGGCTAACTATGGCTACACCTTC. Its protein is CASSSGANYGYTF.

This clone has only a few counts. The chain recombines TRBV28 with TRBJ1-2; 7 nucleotides align to TRBD1. The germline gives CDR1 MDHEN, CDR2 SYDVKM. The CDR3 is 14 residues long. J gave up 5 bases and V 6 bases, and 9 bases lay outside the gene matches. DNA for the CDR3: TGTGCCAGCAGCGCCGGACAGGAGCATTATGGCTACACCTTC. Its translation: CASSAGQEHYGYTF.

In its sample, this clone was seen a few times. J is TRBJ1-2 and V is TRBV11-2; 7 positions match TRBD1. V shed 4 bases, J shed 2 bases, and the junction held 4 bases outside the gene matches. Germline V gene lookup returns CDR1 SGHAT and CDR2 FQNNGV. The CDR3 length is 14 residues. CDR3: CASSSVTGNYGYTF. DNA of the CDR3: TGTGCCAGCAGCTCAGTGACAGGGAACTATGGCTACACCTTC.

J is TRBJ2-5 and V is TRBV5-4; TRBD2 matches at 8 bases. Germline assignment: CDR1 SGHNT and CDR2 YYREEE (reference sequence). Unmatched junction bases numbered 5, after V lost 0 bases and J lost 4 bases. The length of the CDR3 is 15 residues. The CDR3 loop is CASSLVGRGGETQYF. DNA for the CDR3: TGTGCCAGCAGCTTGGTCGGGAGGGGGGGAGAGACCCAGTACTTC.

The J gene is TRBJ2-3, the V gene TRBV7-2, with TRBD2 matching over 14 bases. The junction had 8 bases not matched to a gene; V was cut back by 4 bases and J by 2 bases. CDR3 size: 18 residues. Germline assignment: CDR1 SGHTA and CDR2 FQGNSA. The CDR3 nucleotides are TGTGCCAGCAGCTCCGGTGGACTAGCGGGAGGCCTCACAGATACGCAGTATTTT. The encoded protein is CASSSGGLAGGLTDTQYF.

This clone was detected only a few times. The chain links TRBV9 to TRBJ2-2; D gene unclear. The CDR3 totals 15 residues. The germline V gene has CDR1 SGDLS and CDR2 YYNGEE. Trimming took 0 bases from V and 6 from J, leaving 12 bases between them. The CDR3 reads CASSVVGGVAGELFF. CDR3 sequence (DNA): TGTGCCAGCAGCGTAGTTGGTGGGGTCGCCGGGGAGCTGTTTTTT.

The chain joins TRBV28 to TRBJ2-1, with D possibly being TRBD2 (5 bases). The CDR3 extends over 14 amino acids. Germline-derived CDR1 and CDR2 are MDHEN and SYDVKM. Between the trimmed V and J ends, which lost 7 bases and 5 bases, there was a span of 15 bases. CDR3 coding DNA: TGTGCCAGCATGCAGTCCAGGACTCACAATGAGCAGTTCTTC. Its translation: CASMQSRTHNEQFF.

The rearrangement joins TRBV5-1 to TRBJ2-3; D gene ambiguous. The V gene lost 4 bases and the J gene lost 4 bases, with 13 bases spanning the gap. The CDR3 runs 14 residues. Germline values: CDR1 SGHRS, CDR2 YFSETQ. The CDR3 nucleotides are TGCGCCAGCAGCCCTTATAACCCCGCAGATACGCAGTATTTT. The encoded protein is CASSPYNPADTQYF. The full variable domain, rest sourced from reference TRBV5-1 and TRBJ2-3, is KAGVTQTPRYLIKTRGQQVTLSCSPISGHRSVSWYQQTPGQGLQFLFEYFSETQRNKGNFPGRFSGRQFSNSRSEMNVSTLELGDSALYLCASSPYNPADTQYFGPGTRLTVL.

This clone has only a few counts. This chain joins TRBV14 and TRBJ2-1; TRBD2 agrees at 10 bases. V trimming: 4 bases; J trimming: 8 bases; junction bases outside the gene matches: 11. The CDR3 consists of 16 residues. Per the germline V gene, CDR1 is SGHDN and CDR2 is FVKESK. CDR3 in DNA: TGTGCCAGCAGCCGGGATAGCGGGAGGTGGATCGATGAGCAGTTCTTC. Its translation is CASSRDSGRWIDEQFF.

This chain links TRBV5-1 with TRBJ2-2; 10 bases align to TRBD1. The CDR3 loop spans 16 amino acids. Per the germline V gene, CDR1 is SGHRS and CDR2 is YFSETQ. Trimming at V came to 4 bases and at J to 3 bases, leaving 6 bases not matched to a gene. The CDR3 region is CASSPKGTGDTGELFF. Here the CDR3 DNA reads TGCGCCAGCAGCCCGAAGGGGACAGGGGACACCGGGGAGCTGTTTTTT.

The rearrangement joins TRBV2 to TRBJ1-2; 7 positions match TRBD1. The junction had 11 bases not matched to a gene; V was cut back by 7 bases and J by 6 bases. CDR1 and CDR2 from the germline V gene are SNHLY and FYNNEI. The CDR3 contains 14 residues. Here the CDR3 reads CASTRQGGRDGYTF. CDR3 sequence (DNA): TGTGCCAGCACCAGACAGGGTGGAAGGGATGGCTACACCTTC.

This chain joins TRBV11-2 and TRBJ1-1; no reliable D call. Germline values: CDR1 SGHAT, CDR2 FQNNGV. This CDR3 is built from 16 residues. Trimming pared 1 base from V and 0 bases from J, leaving 12 bases between. This CDR3 is CASSLATRVVNTEAFF. DNA for the CDR3: TGTGCCAGCAGCTTAGCTACGAGGGTTGTGAACACTGAAGCTTTCTTT.